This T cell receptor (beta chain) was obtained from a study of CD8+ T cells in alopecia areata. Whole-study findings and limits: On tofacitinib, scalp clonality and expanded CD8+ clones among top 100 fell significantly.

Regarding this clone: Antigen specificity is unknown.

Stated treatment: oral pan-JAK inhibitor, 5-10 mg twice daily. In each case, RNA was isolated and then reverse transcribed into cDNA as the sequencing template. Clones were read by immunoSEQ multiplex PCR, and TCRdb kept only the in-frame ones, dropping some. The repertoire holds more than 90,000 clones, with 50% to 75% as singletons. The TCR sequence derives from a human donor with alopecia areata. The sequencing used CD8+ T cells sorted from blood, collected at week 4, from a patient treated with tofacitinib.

In nucleotides, the CDR3 is TGCGCCAGCGGACCAGGACAGGGAGAGGCCAAAAACATTCAGTACTTC. Translated, it gives CASGPGQGEAKNIQYF. V is TRBV23-1 and J is TRBJ2-4, with TRBD1 matching 8 bases. TRBV23-1 has ORF status, its function being uncertain. V lost 8 bases and J lost 1; bases outside the gene matches: 10. The CDR3 totals 16 residues.